One sample yielded the 16 T cell receptor beta chains listed below, sequenced in a study of cytomegalovirus exposure and HLA in healthy donors. TCRdb keeps only in-frame clones here, not all; method: immunoSEQ multiplex PCR. The sample consists of about 83,000 clones, 96% of them appearing once. Material for sequencing was PBMCs. These receptors originate from a young woman in good health and CMV-seronegative.

The chain couples TRBV2 to TRBJ2-2; D might be TRBD1 (6 bases). The CDR3 has 14 amino acids. Trimming stripped 4 bases from V and 6 bases from J, with 12 bases between. Germline CDR1 SNHLY, CDR2 FYNNEI. The CDR3 loop is CASSAANRAGELFF. Here the CDR3 DNA reads TGTGCCAGCAGTGCAGCTAACAGGGCCGGGGAGCTGTTTTTT.

The V gene is TRBV19, the J gene TRBJ2-1; 14 nucleotides line up with TRBD2. CDR1 is LNHDA and CDR2 is SQIVND in the germline V gene (reference sequence). The ends lost 7 bases at V and 7 bases at J; junction bases unmatched: 6. This CDR3 comprises 15 residues. The CDR3 protein is CASTLTSGRGNEQFF. The CDR3 DNA follows: TGTGCCAGTACCCTGACTAGCGGGAGGGGGAATGAGCAGTTCTTC.

The rearrangement uses TRBV27 and TRBJ2-7; a weak D match, TRBD1 (6 bases). CDR3 length equals 16 residues. The V end lost 4 bases, the J end lost 3 bases, and 19 bases lay between the germline ends. Per the germline V gene, CDR1 is MNHEY and CDR2 is SMNVEV (reference sequence). DNA for the CDR3: TGTGCCAGCAGTTCCTCGACAGGACCTATTATCTACGAGCAGTACTTC. Translated, it gives CASSSSTGPIIYEQYF.

V and J are TRBV19 and TRBJ1-1; D is undetermined. The CDR3 covers 13 residues. Germline-derived CDR1 and CDR2 are LNHDA and SQIVND (reference sequence). The germline V and J ends were trimmed by 4 bases and 1 base, with 7 bases remaining between them. The CDR3 loop reads CASSRSGNTEAFF. In nucleotides, the CDR3 is TGTGCCAGTAGTAGGTCAGGGAACACTGAAGCTTTCTTT.

The chain has TRBV10-3 and TRBJ1-2, with D maybe TRBD1 (5 bases). The V end was cut by 7 bases, the J end by 6 bases, with 12 bases between. This CDR3 is 12 amino acids long. CDR1 and CDR2 (germline): ENHRY, SYGVKD. The CDR3 DNA sequence: TGTGCCATCAAAGGGGAAGGCAATGGCTACACCTTC. Encoded protein: CAIKGEGNGYTF.

The chain combines TRBV5-6 with TRBJ2-7; 9 nucleotides match TRBD1. CDR3 length equals 14 residues. The germline V gene has CDR1 SGHDT and CDR2 YYEEEE. The V gene end was trimmed by 3 bases and the J gene end by 6 bases; junction bases not matched to a gene: 7. CDR3 in DNA: TGTGCCAGCAGCTCGGGACAGGGTTTTGGCGAGCAGTACTTC. Its protein product is CASSSGQGFGEQYF.

The rearrangement joins TRBV5-1 to TRBJ2-1, with D uncertain. Deletions cut 3 bases from V and 0 bases from J, with 10 bases between. Germline CDR1 SGHRS, CDR2 YFSETQ. CDR3 size: 15 residues. CDR3 sequence: CASSSLAVSYNEQFF. CDR3 nucleotides: TGCGCCAGCAGCTCCCTCGCAGTCTCCTACAATGAGCAGTTCTTC.

The V call is TRBV7-9, the J call TRBJ1-1, with 10 bases identical to TRBD1. The CDR3 has 14 residues. The V gene end was trimmed by 5 bases and the J gene end by 11 bases; junction bases not matched to a gene: 11. Germline loops: CDR1 SEHNR, CDR2 FQNEAQ (reference sequence). CDR3 sequence: CASSVGTGEGSAFF. The CDR3 coding sequence is TGTGCCAGCAGCGTAGGGACAGGGGAAGGGAGTGCTTTCTTT.

This rearrangement joins TRBV28 to TRBJ2-1, with 13 positions matching TRBD2. V lost 5 bases and J lost 3; bases outside the gene matches: 10. This CDR3 region has 18 residues. CDR1 is MDHEN, CDR2 SYDVKM, per germline. The CDR3 nucleotides read TGTGCCAGCAGTCCAGGACTAGCGGGAGTTACGCTCTACAATGAGCAGTTCTTC. Its translation: CASSPGLAGVTLYNEQFF.

V usage is TRBV7-9 and J usage is TRBJ2-1; D remains ambiguous. V was cut by 3 bases and J by 7 bases, with 4 bases left in between. This CDR3 comprises 11 residues. The germline CDR1 and CDR2 sequences are SEHNR and FQNEAQ (reference sequence). Here the CDR3 reads CASSFPNEQFF. The CDR3 DNA sequence: TGTGCCAGCAGCTTTCCGAATGAGCAGTTCTTC.

The rearrangement links TRBV2 to TRBJ2-1, with D unclear. This CDR3 contains 11 residues. Germline loops: CDR1 SNHLY, CDR2 FYNNEI. V lost 6 bases to trimming and J lost 4 bases, with 4 bases between them. The chain's CDR3 is CASRQYNEQFF. The CDR3 DNA sequence: TGTGCCAGCAGGCAGTACAATGAGCAGTTCTTC.

This rearrangement joins TRBV7-9 to TRBJ1-2; 11 positions agree with TRBD1. V lost 5 bases, J lost 6 bases, and 14 bases stayed unmatched. Germline CDR1 reads SEHNR; CDR2 reads FQNEAQ (reference sequence). The CDR3 consists of 17 residues. The CDR3 DNA sequence: TGTGCCAGCAGCCCCTGGTGGGGGACAGGGGGGATGGATGGCTACACCTTC. Translated, it gives CASSPWWGTGGMDGYTF.

This clone was detected once. V and J are TRBV7-2 and TRBJ1-3; a possible D gene is TRBD1 (6 bases). The germline V gene has CDR1 SGHTA and CDR2 FQGNSA. V lost 5 bases to trimming and J lost 6 bases, with 11 bases between them. CDR3 size: 13 residues. The CDR3 DNA reads TGTGCCAGCAGCCCCGGGACACAAAACACCATATATTTT. Encoded protein: CASSPGTQNTIYF.

V is TRBV10-2 and J is TRBJ1-1; D might be TRBD1 (5 bases). This CDR3 is 12 amino acids long. Trimming took 8 bases from V and 3 from J, leaving 10 bases between them. The germline CDR1 and CDR2 sequences are WSHSY and SAAADI. The CDR3 nucleotides read TGCGCCAGCCTTGGGGACTACACTGAAGCTTTCTTT. It translates to CASLGDYTEAFF.

The chain is built from TRBV19 and TRBJ1-5; D not resolved. CDR1 is LNHDA and CDR2 is SQIVND in the germline V gene (reference sequence). The V gene lost 3 bases and the J gene lost 1 base, with 10 bases spanning the gap. The CDR3 runs to 15 residues. The CDR3 reads CASSMVTRSNQPQHF. CDR3 sequence (DNA): TGTGCCAGTAGTATGGTTACGCGGAGCAATCAGCCCCAGCATTTT. The variable domain in full, with the rest retrieved from reference TRBV19 and TRBJ1-5, is DGGITQSPKYLFRKEGQNVTLSCEQNLNHDAMYWYRQDPGQGLRLIYYSQIVNDFQKGDIAEGYSVSREKKESFPLTVTSAQKNPTAFYLCASSMVTRSNQPQHFGDGTRLSIL.

This chain joins TRBV9 and TRBJ1-3; D unclear. CDR1 is SGDLS and CDR2 is YYNGEE in the germline V gene. The V and J ends lost 6 bases and 2 bases respectively, with 21 bases between them. The CDR3 extends over 17 amino acids. CDR3 DNA: TGTGCCAGCAACAAAGCGGGTGTGTGGGAACCTGGAAACACCATATATTTT. Translated, it gives CASNKAGVWEPGNTIYF.